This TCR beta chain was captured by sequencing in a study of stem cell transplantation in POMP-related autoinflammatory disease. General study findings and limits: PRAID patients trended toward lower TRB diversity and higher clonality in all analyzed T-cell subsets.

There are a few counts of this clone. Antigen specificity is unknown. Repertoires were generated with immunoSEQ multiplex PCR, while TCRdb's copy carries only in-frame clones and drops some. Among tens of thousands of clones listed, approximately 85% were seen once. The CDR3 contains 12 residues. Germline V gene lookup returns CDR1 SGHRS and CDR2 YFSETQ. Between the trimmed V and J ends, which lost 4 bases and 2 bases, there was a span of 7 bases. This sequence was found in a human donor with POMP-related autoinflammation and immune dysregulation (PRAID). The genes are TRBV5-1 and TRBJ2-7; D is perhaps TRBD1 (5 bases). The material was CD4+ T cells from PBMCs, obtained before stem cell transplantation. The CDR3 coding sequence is TGCGCCAGCAGCGAGGACACCTACGAGCAGTACTTC. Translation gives CASSEDTYEQYF.